The rows below give T cell receptor beta chains drawn from one sample of a study of blood T cells in healthy people across ages. One entry per CDR3 protein, called by TCRdb with MiXCR from the 5' RACE reads. Of about 400,000 distinct CDR3 sequences detected, approximately 52% appear once; the ten largest clones hold around 53%. Sequenced: blood. These TCRs come from a man aged 55 to 70 in good health. Both conserved end residues are part of each CDR3. The D gene is left open where the match is weak. The size field is filled for only some rows; it gives once, few, many or a size class.

V gene	D gene	J gene	clone size	CDR3 length	CDR3 DNA	CDR3 protein
TRBV9	-	TRBJ2-6	-	14	TGTGCCAGCAGCCCCACGTTCGGGGCCAACGTCCTGACTTTC	CASSPTFGANVLTF
TRBV9	TRBD1	TRBJ2-1	-	18	TGTACCAGCAGCGCCGGACAGGGGGGACCCCCCTTTTACAATGAGCAGTTCTTC	CTSSAGQGGPPFYNEQFF
TRBV3-1	-	TRBJ2-3	many	13	TGTGCCAGCAGCCAAAAGGGCGATCGTACGCAGTATTTT	CASSQKGDRTQYF
TRBV20-1	-	TRBJ2-2	-	14	TGCAGTGCCCTTCGGGCCCCGAGGGCCGGGGAGCTGTTTTTT	CSALRAPRAGELFF
TRBV20-1	TRBD1	TRBJ2-7	-	16	TGCAGTGCTTACCCGGGTTCCGGACAGGACTCCTACGAGCAGTACTTC	CSAYPGSGQDSYEQYF
TRBV27	-	TRBJ2-3	-	13	TGTGCCAGCAGTTTATGGGTCTCAGATACGCAGTATTTT	CASSLWVSDTQYF
TRBV27	TRBD1	TRBJ1-2	-	13	TGTGCCAGCAGTGTGGACAGGGCGGATGGCTACACCTTC	CASSVDRADGYTF
TRBV20-1	TRBD1	TRBJ2-1	-	12	TGCAGTGCCCGAGCACAGGGGGCGGTGCAGTTCTTC	CSARAQGAVQFF
TRBV7-6	TRBD1	TRBJ2-7	once	17	TGTGCCAGCAGCCCCGGGGCGACAGGGTTGAGCTCCTACGAGCAGTACTTC	CASSPGATGLSSYEQYF
TRBV5-1	-	TRBJ2-7	-	14	TGCGCCAGCAGCTTGGCGGGGACACCTTACGAGCGGTACTTC	CASSLAGTPYERYF
TRBV29-1	-	TRBJ1-2	few	11	TGCAGCGTTGGGCAGACCTATGGCTACACCTTC	CSVGQTYGYTF
TRBV4-2	-	TRBJ2-5	few	14	TGTGCCAGCAGCCAAGTGGACAAGGGAGAGACCCAGTACTTC	CASSQVDKGETQYF
TRBV3-1	-	TRBJ2-3	-	14	TGTGCCAGCAGCCAAGATGGGCCGACCGGGGGGCAGTATTTT	CASSQDGPTGGQYF
TRBV21-1	-	TRBJ1-4	few	13	TGTGCCAGCAGCAACAGGGAGTGTGAAAAACTGTTTTTT	CASSNRECEKLFF
TRBV6-5	-	TRBJ1-3	-	16	TGTGCCAGCAGTTCTCAGCCGGATGGCAGAGGAAACACCATATATTTT	CASSSQPDGRGNTIYF
TRBV30	TRBD2	TRBJ2-3	many	14	TGTGCCTGGTCACAAAGCGGGGGGAGGGATACGCAGTATTTT	CAWSQSGGRDTQYF
TRBV18	TRBD1	TRBJ2-7	-	16	TGTGCCAGCTCACACAACATAGGGACAGGGTCCTACGAGCAGTACTTC	CASSHNIGTGSYEQYF
TRBV20-1	-	TRBJ2-7	-	13	TGCAGTGGCTCAGAGTCTGCCAACTACGAGCAGTACTTC	CSGSESANYEQYF
TRBV20-1	TRBD1	TRBJ2-4	-	15	TGCAGTGCTTTTCCGGGACAGGGGAACCAACGCATTCAGTACTTC	CSAFPGQGNQRIQYF
TRBV6-5	TRBD1	TRBJ1-1	-	13	TGTGCCAGCAGTTCCAGGGGGCGTATAGAAGCTTTCTTT	CASSSRGRIEAFF
TRBV10-2	TRBD2	TRBJ2-1	-	18	TGCGCCAGCAGTGAGTCGAGCCTAGCGGGAGGTTCCTACAATGAGCAGTTCTTC	CASSESSLAGGSYNEQFF
TRBV4-1	TRBD2	TRBJ2-1	once	15	TGCGCCAGCAGCCTCGCTAGCGGGCCCTACAATGAGCAGTTCTTC	CASSLASGPYNEQFF
TRBV5-1	-	TRBJ2-1	-	16	TGCGCCAGCAGTTGGAACCCCGGGGCTACCCAGGATGAGCAGTTCTTC	CASSWNPGATQDEQFF
TRBV5-1	-	TRBJ2-5	many	14	TGCGCCAGCAGCTTTAAACAAGCTGAAGAGACCCAGTACTTC	CASSFKQAEETQYF
TRBV27	TRBD2	TRBJ2-7	-	18	TGTGCCAGCAGCCCAAGCGTGTCGGCGGGAGGCCGAGGGGGAAGTCAGTACTTC	CASSPSVSAGGRGGSQYF
TRBV15	-	TRBJ1-5	-	16	TGTGCCACCAGCAGTAAATCCGGGGCACTCAATCAGCCCCAGCATTTT	CATSSKSGALNQPQHF
TRBV25-1	-	TRBJ2-5	-	15	TGTGCCAGCAGTGAAAGGGCCCCTCTTCAAGAGACCCAGTACTTC	CASSERAPLQETQYF
TRBV6-2/TRBV6-3	-	TRBJ2-7	-	14	TGTGCCAGCAGTTACTCTTACAGGGAGTACGAGCAGTACTTC	CASSYSYREYEQYF
TRBV20-1	TRBD2	TRBJ2-7	-	16	TGCAGTGCTAGAGATCAAGGACTAGCGGGAGTGGGCGAGCAGTACTTC	CSARDQGLAGVGEQYF
TRBV4-1	TRBD1	TRBJ1-6	-	15	TGCGCCAGCAGCCCGGGACAGTCCTATAATTCACCCCTCCACTTT	CASSPGQSYNSPLHF
TRBV7-3	-	TRBJ2-5	few	13	TGTGCCAGCAGCCCGAACCGAAATGGAGACCAGTACTTC	CASSPNRNGDQYF
TRBV4-2	-	TRBJ2-5	once	15	TGTGCCAGCAGCCAAGATAGGGGAGCCACAGAGACCCAGTACTTC	CASSQDRGATETQYF
TRBV12-3/TRBV12-4	TRBD1	TRBJ1-2	many	17	TGTGCCAGCAGTCCCGAGTTAGGGGGACAGGTTAGCTATGGCTACACCTTC	CASSPELGGQVSYGYTF
TRBV12-3/TRBV12-4	TRBD2	TRBJ2-1	-	16	TGTGCCAGCAGCTTATTCCGGGGGGGCGACGGAAATGAGCAGTTCTTC	CASSLFRGGDGNEQFF
TRBV9	-	TRBJ1-1	-	14	TGTGCCAGCAGCTCCGCGCCGGGTAACACTGAAGCTTTCTTT	CASSSAPGNTEAFF
TRBV12-3/TRBV12-4	TRBD2	TRBJ2-3	many	15	TGTGCCAGCAGCTTAGCGGGAGGCTCCGGGAATACGCAGTATTTT	CASSLAGGSGNTQYF
TRBV24-1	-	TRBJ2-5	-	13	TGTGCCACCAGTGATTTTTGGCAAGAGACCCAGTACTTC	CATSDFWQETQYF
TRBV6-5	TRBD1	TRBJ2-5	-	14	TGTGCCAGCAGACCTGGACAGGCCGAAGAGACCCAGTACTTC	CASRPGQAEETQYF
TRBV7-2	TRBD2	TRBJ2-3	few	18	TGTGCCAGCAGCTTAGTCGGGGCTAGCGGGATAGCAAGAGATACGCAGTATTTT	CASSLVGASGIARDTQYF
TRBV4-2	-	TRBJ1-1	-	12	TGTGCCAGCAGCCCCGGTCGGACTGAAGCTTTCTTT	CASSPGRTEAFF
TRBV7-8	-	TRBJ2-1	-	12	TGTGCCAGCAGCTTAGTGCTTCTTGAGCAGTTCTTC	CASSLVLLEQFF
TRBV20-1	TRBD2	TRBJ2-7	-	16	TGCAGTGCTAGGGGACTAGCGGGAGCTGCCGACTACGAGCAGTACTTC	CSARGLAGAADYEQYF
TRBV25-1	TRBD2	TRBJ2-3	-	16	TGTGCCAGCAGTGACCCGAAGAGCGGGAGGCCAGATACGCAGTATTTT	CASSDPKSGRPDTQYF
TRBV20-1	TRBD2	TRBJ2-1	-	15	TGCAGTGCTAGAGACGGGGCGGGAGCTCGGAATGAGCAGTTCTTC	CSARDGAGARNEQFF
TRBV3-1	-	TRBJ1-2	-	12	TGTGCCAGCAGCCAAGCTAGGGGTGGCTACACCTTC	CASSQARGGYTF
TRBV21-1	-	TRBJ1-2	-	16	TGTGCCAGCAGCAAAGGAGGGCAGGTGATACCCTATGGCTACACCTTC	CASSKGGQVIPYGYTF
TRBV5-1	-	TRBJ1-1	-	14	TGCGCCAGCAGCAACCAACAGGGAAACACTGAAGCTTTCTTT	CASSNQQGNTEAFF
TRBV7-8	-	TRBJ2-7	many	14	TGTGCCAGCACCTCGGCAGGCAGCTCCTACGAGCAGTACTTC	CASTSAGSSYEQYF
TRBV10-3	TRBD2	TRBJ2-7	-	16	TGTGCCATCAGGCGACTAGCGGGGGGGCCATTGAATGAGCAGTACTTC	CAIRRLAGGPLNEQYF
TRBV19	-	TRBJ1-2	few	13	TGTGCCAGTAGTTTCGACAGGATTGGCGGCTACACCTTC	CASSFDRIGGYTF
TRBV7-2	-	TRBJ2-1	few	12	TGTGCCAGCAGCCCTCCTGCGGGTGAGCAGTTCTTC	CASSPPAGEQFF
TRBV7-2	TRBD2	TRBJ2-7	few	16	TGTGCCAGCAGGCCACCGGGACTAGCGGGAGAAGGGGAGCAGTACTTC	CASRPPGLAGEGEQYF
TRBV27	-	TRBJ2-7	-	15	TGTGCCAGCAGTCCCAGGGGGGGCCGCTCCTACGAGCAGTACTTC	CASSPRGGRSYEQYF
TRBV20-1	-	TRBJ1-1	-	12	TGCAGTGCAAAGGGATTTAACACTGAAGCTTTCTTT	CSAKGFNTEAFF
TRBV7-2	-	TRBJ1-1	-	15	TGTGCCAGCAGCGATCGGGCAGGGATGAACACTGAAGCTTTCTTT	CASSDRAGMNTEAFF
TRBV10-3	-	TRBJ1-1	few	14	TGTGCCATCCGTTCACAGGGTTTCAACACTGAAGCTTTCTTT	CAIRSQGFNTEAFF